A selection of T cell receptor beta chains follows, all from one sample in a study of blood T cell repertoires in COVID-19. TCRdb's copy holds only in-frame clones and misses some; the assay was immunoSEQ multiplex PCR. The data contain 200,000 to 250,000 clones, 80% of them singletons. Sequenced: PBMCs or T cells enriched from blood (not recorded which). These receptors were taken from a woman aged 40 to 50 with acute COVID-19. Both conserved end residues are part of each CDR3. A D gene is named only where the DNA matches it firmly. Clone size is shown for a subset of rows, as once, few, many or a class of expanded clone.

>few|TRBV27|.|TRBJ1-4
CASRGASLGGTNEKLFF
>.|TRBV7-8|.|TRBJ1-2
CASSLNSGGGYTF
>.|TRBV19|.|TRBJ1-1
CASSPWGQGAEAFF
>few|TRBV12-1|.|TRBJ1-1
CASIKMGHLNTEAFF
>.|TRBV5-8|.|TRBJ1-1
CASSLFQGFNTEAFF
>.|TRBV7-2|.|TRBJ1-2
CASSLEVKYGYTF
>.|TRBV10-3|TRBD1|TRBJ2-7
CAISPTGGDEQYF
>.|TRBV9|.|TRBJ2-7
CASSYSMGGGYEQYF
>.|TRBV28|TRBD1|TRBJ2-7
CASTRADRGSYEQYF
>few|TRBV14|TRBD1|TRBJ1-1
CASSQDERQGEAFF
>.|TRBV7-3|.|TRBJ1-2
CASSPDRRDGYTF
>few|TRBV9|.|TRBJ1-5
CASSVSRNQPQHF
>once|TRBV7-9|.|TRBJ1-2
CASSLAQGIYGYTF
>few|TRBV6-1|.|TRBJ1-1
CASSDIKRDYTEAFF
>.|TRBV7-3|TRBD1|TRBJ1-1
CASSSLLSGGNTEAFF
>.|TRBV7-3|TRBD2|TRBJ2-7
CASSSGLANEQYF
>.|TRBV7-3|.|TRBJ2-5
CASSFSTRETQYF
>.|TRBV28|.|TRBJ1-2
CASRTTPTPSGYTF
>.|TRBV11-3|.|TRBJ1-2
CASSLDHGYGYTF
>.|TRBV10-3|.|TRBJ1-1
CAISEPLSNTEAFF
>.|TRBV11-2|TRBD2|TRBJ2-3
CASSLDGASGIDTQYF
>.|TRBV5-1|.|TRBJ2-1
CASSLGLGKQNEQFF
>.|TRBV2|.|TRBJ1-2
CASSDSQWNYGYTF
>few|TRBV28|.|TRBJ2-7
CASIGQTNTYEQYF
>.|TRBV5-1|.|TRBJ1-2
CASSQRTVDGYTF
>.|TRBV10-3|TRBD1|TRBJ1-4
CATARTGTNEKLFF
>.|TRBV28|.|TRBJ1-3
CATNQGLFNTIYF
>few|TRBV7-2|.|TRBJ2-7
CASSPDPGVSEQYF
>.|TRBV7-9|TRBD1|TRBJ2-1
CASSFGTGREQFF